These 27 T cell receptor beta chains share one sample of origin, sequenced in a study of regulatory T cells in long-lasting Graves disease. In building TCR beta libraries, iRepertoire HTBI primers were used together with Arm-PCR of CDR3 regions. TCRdb itself ran the multiplex PCR reads through MiXCR, one entry per CDR3 protein. The sample lists about 430,000 distinct CDR3 sequences, approximately 15% occurring once. Stated time point: newly diagnosed GD, antithyroid drugs for less than 3 months. RNA extracted from PBMCs served as the sequencing template. This sample also belongs to another study, concerning T cells in Graves' hyperthyroidism and ophthalmopathy.

This specimen consisted of peripheral blood mononuclear cells (PBMCs), obtained at new diagnosis, from a patient treated with antithyroid drugs. These receptors all stem from a woman in her forties with Graves disease.

A few counts support this clonotype. For the CDR3, the DNA is TGTGCCAGCAGCTCCCCCGTCCGGAATGTGCAGTACTTC. Amino acids: CASSSPVRNVQYF. This chain uses TRBV7-9 with TRBJ2-7; no clear D. Germline CDR1 is SEHNR and CDR2 is FQNEAQ (reference sequence). The CDR3 runs 13 residues. V gave up 4 bases and J gave up 9 bases, with 16 bases separating them.

At least ten counts were recorded for this clonotype. This chain connects TRBV20-1 to TRBJ1-1; D is uncertain. This CDR3 has 12 residues. Per germline, CDR1 DFQATT and CDR2 SNEGSKA (reference sequence). V gave up 6 bases and J gave up 0 bases, with 8 bases separating them. The chain's CDR3 is CSAYDLNTEAFF. The CDR3 bases are TGCAGTGCCTATGACCTGAACACTGAAGCTTTCTTT.

This clonotype was seen many times. J is TRBJ1-4 and V is TRBV12-3 or TRBV12-4; TRBD1 matches 10 bases. V shed 7 bases and J 4 bases; nucleotides not matched to a gene: 9. This CDR3 contains 16 residues. The CDR3 coding sequence is TGTGCCAGCACCTCTCGAAGGGACAGGGGTAATGAAAAACTGTTTTTT. Translation gives CASTSRRDRGNEKLFF.

In this sample, this clonotype turned up many times. This sequence joins TRBV14 and TRBJ1-4, with TRBD1 identical over 9 bases. V gave up 7 bases and J gave up 7 bases; unmatched junction bases: 7. CDR1 is SGHDN and CDR2 is FVKESK in the germline V gene. There are 14 residues in the CDR3. The CDR3 DNA reads TGTGCCAGCAACGGACAGGGGCCAAGTGAAAAACTGTTTTTT. The encoded protein is CASNGQGPSEKLFF.

This clonotype was detected many times. The J gene is TRBJ1-2, the V gene TRBV20-1; D perhaps matches TRBD1 (6 bases). Trimming removed 3 bases at V and 1 base at J, with 15 bases between. The CDR3 covers 15 residues. Germline V gives CDR1 DFQATT, CDR2 SNEGSKA (reference sequence). As DNA, the CDR3 is TGCAGTGCTAGTCTCAACTCGGACAGTAACTATGGCTACACCTTC. Translating it yields CSASLNSDSNYGYTF.

There are many counts of this clonotype. V is TRBV12-3 or TRBV12-4 and J is TRBJ2-7, with unresolved D. The germline V and J ends were trimmed by 2 bases and 3 bases, with 23 bases remaining between them. The CDR3 is 18 residues long. The CDR3 region is CASSLRVAEGSNNYEQYF. CDR3 DNA: TGTGCCAGCAGTTTAAGGGTAGCAGAAGGGTCTAATAACTACGAGCAGTACTTC.

The V and J genes are TRBV6-1 and TRBJ2-5, with TRBD2 matching 10 bases. Germline CDR1 reads MNHNS; CDR2 reads SASEGT. J was trimmed by 7 bases and V by 7 bases; bases with no gene match: 12. This CDR3 is built from 15 residues. The CDR3 sequence is CASNPSGRASGTQYF. The CDR3 DNA sequence: TGTGCCAGCAACCCAAGCGGGAGGGCCTCAGGGACCCAGTACTTC.

This clonotype came up many times. The V call is TRBV3-1, the J call TRBJ2-1, with 15 bases identical to TRBD2. Trimming cost V 4 bases and J 4 bases; bases outside gene matches: 8. Per germline, CDR1 LGHDT and CDR2 YNNKEL (reference sequence). The CDR3 spans 18 residues. CDR3 coding DNA: TGTGCCAGCAGCCCCGGACTAGCGGGGGGGATTCCATACAATGAGCAGTTCTTC. Amino acids: CASSPGLAGGIPYNEQFF.

This clonotype was detected many times. CDR3 sequence (DNA): TGTGCCAGCAGCTCAAACAAAGGGGGACAGGGGGCTGATCAGCCCCAGCATTTT. It encodes CASSSNKGGQGADQPQHF. The genes are TRBV12-3 or TRBV12-4 and TRBJ1-5, with TRBD1 identical over 12 bases. This CDR3 region has 18 residues. The trim removed 6 bases at V and 5 bases at J, leaving 14 bases unmatched.

The sample holds many counts of this clonotype. V is TRBV6-1 and J is TRBJ2-7, with D possibly TRBD2 on 5 matching bases. V shed 8 bases and J shed 4 bases, with 15 bases lying between them. CDR3 length equals 13 residues. CDR1 is MNHNS and CDR2 is SASEGT in the germline V gene. CDR3 region: CASAGTSGYEQYF. In DNA form, the CDR3 reads TGTGCCAGCGCGGGTACCTCGGGTTACGAGCAGTACTTC.

This clonotype has at least ten counts. V gene TRBV2 combines with J gene TRBJ1-1; 8 positions match TRBD1. V lost 7 bases, J lost 3 bases, and 19 bases stayed unmatched. This CDR3 comprises 18 residues. Looked up from germline, CDR1 is SNHLY and CDR2 is FYNNEI. CDR3 protein: CASNKARVAGGAYTEAFF. Here the CDR3 DNA reads TGTGCCAGCAACAAAGCGCGAGTTGCAGGGGGCGCGTACACTGAAGCTTTCTTT.

J is TRBJ2-2 and V is TRBV7-3; maybe TRBD1 (5 bases). Germline-derived CDR1 and CDR2 are SGHTA and FQGTGA. V was shortened by 4 bases and J by 0 bases, with 9 bases between the two germline ends. The CDR3 is made up of 15 amino acids. CDR3 coding DNA: TGTGCCAGCAGCTCCGGACAAGCGAACACCGGGGAGCTGTTTTTT. It encodes CASSSGQANTGELFF.

This clonotype occurred a few times. This chain uses TRBV6-1 with TRBJ2-7; D ambiguous. Germline values: CDR1 MNHNS, CDR2 SASEGT. The length of the CDR3 is 14 residues. V shed 5 bases and J shed 1 base, with 12 bases lying between them. CDR3 bases: TGTGCCAGCAGTACTAACGTCGGGTCCTACGAGCAGTACTTC. The encoded protein is CASSTNVGSYEQYF.

At least ten counts were recorded for this clonotype. CDR3 coding DNA: TGTGCTAGTGGTTTGTCTCAGGGAAACACCGGGGAGCTGTTTTTT. Protein product: CASGLSQGNTGELFF. The chain is built from TRBV12-5 and TRBJ2-2, with D maybe TRBD1 (5 bases). The CDR3 covers 15 residues. CDR1 and CDR2 from the germline V gene are LGHNT and FRNRAP. The germline V and J ends were trimmed by 2 bases and 2 bases, with 9 bases remaining between them.

This rearrangement joins TRBV6-1 to TRBJ1-5; TRBD1 matches at 7 bases. Germline CDR1 reads MNHNS; CDR2 reads SASEGT. The CDR3 is 14 residues long. Losses at the gene ends were 5 bases for V and 5 bases for J; bases not matched to a gene: 6. Written as DNA, the CDR3 is TGTGCCAGCAGTCAACGACAGGGACATCAGCCCCAGCATTTT. This translates into CASSQRQGHQPQHF.

The chain joins TRBV4-3 to TRBJ2-1; D unclear. Germline V gene data show CDR1 as LGHNA and CDR2 as YSLEER. V was shortened by 0 bases and J by 4 bases, with 7 bases between the two germline ends. The CDR3 covers 14 residues. The CDR3 sequence: CASSQDKSYNEQFF. CDR3 in DNA: TGCGCCAGCAGCCAAGATAAATCGTACAATGAGCAGTTCTTC.

This clonotype was counted at least ten times. The gene calls are TRBV6-2 or TRBV6-3 and TRBJ2-7; a possible D gene is TRBD1 (6 bases). CDR3 length equals 13 residues. Trimming left V 10 bases short and J 0 bases short, with 13 bases between. The germline gives CDR1 MNHEY, CDR2 SVGEGT. The DNA of the CDR3 is TGTGCCATCGGGACATTCACCTCCTACGAGCAGTACTTC. Its translation: CAIGTFTSYEQYF.

This clonotype was observed at least ten times. The genes are TRBV12-3 or TRBV12-4 and TRBJ2-1, with D perhaps TRBD1 or TRBD2 (5 bases each). V lost 8 bases and J lost 0, with 11 bases in between. CDR3 size: 14 residues. CDR3 nucleotide sequence: TGTGCCAGCCTGGGGGAGAGCTCCTACAATGAGCAGTTCTTC. Amino acid sequence: CASLGESSYNEQFF.

This clonotype was detected many times. This chain links TRBV28 with TRBJ2-1; 8 bases fit TRBD2. V lost 3 bases and J lost 8; bases outside the gene matches: 9. Per germline, CDR1 MDHEN and CDR2 SYDVKM. The CDR3 has 15 residues. The CDR3 DNA sequence: TGTGCCAGCAGTTTGGACGGGGGGGGGCAAGATGAGCAGTTCTTC. This sequence encodes CASSLDGGGQDEQFF.

The table lists this clonotype with many counts. This chain links TRBV28 with TRBJ2-1; D gene ambiguous. V dropped 3 bases and J dropped 1 base, with 7 bases sitting between them. Germline-derived CDR1 and CDR2 are MDHEN and SYDVKM. The CDR3 has 14 residues. CDR3 DNA: TGTGCCAGCAGTTTTGTCCGATCCTACAATGAGCAGTTCTTC. Protein sequence: CASSFVRSYNEQFF. The whole variable domain, filled in from reference TRBV28 and TRBJ2-1, reads DVKVTQSSRYLVKRTGEKVFLECVQDMDHENMFWYRQDPGLGLRLIYFSYDVKMKEKGDIPEGYSVSREKKERFSLILESASTNQTSMYLCASSFVRSYNEQFFGPGTRLTVL.

At least ten counts were recorded for this clonotype. V usage is TRBV11-1 and J usage is TRBJ2-7; 9 nucleotides match TRBD1. CDR1 and CDR2 (germline): SGHAT, FQDESV (reference sequence). This CDR3 is built from 14 residues. J gave up 5 bases and V 4 bases, and 6 bases lay outside the gene matches. CDR3 in DNA: TGTGCCAGCAGCTACAGGGGGCAGTGGAACGAGCAGTACTTC. Translating gives CASSYRGQWNEQYF. Full variable domain (outside the CDR3, taken from reference TRBV11-1 and TRBJ2-7): EAEVAQSPRYKITEKSQAVAFWCDPISGHATLYWYRQILGQGPELLVQFQDESVVDDSQLPKDRFSAERLKGVDSTLKIQPAELGDSAMYLCASSYRGQWNEQYFGPGTRLTVT.

This clonotype was picked up many times. The V gene is TRBV12-3 or TRBV12-4, the J gene TRBJ1-2, with a weak D call TRBD1 (5 bases). V was trimmed by 4 bases and J by 8 bases, leaving 11 bases between them. The CDR3 covers 12 residues. In DNA, the CDR3 is TGTGCCAGCAGTTCGGGGGGGAGAGGCTACACCTTC. This codes for CASSSGGRGYTF.

The J gene is TRBJ1-6, the V gene TRBV9, with unresolved D. Germline-derived CDR1 and CDR2 are SGDLS and YYNGEE. The V gene lost 0 bases and the J gene lost 10 bases, with 14 bases spanning the gap. The CDR3 is 15 residues long. The CDR3 reads CASSVAAGLGSPLHF. As DNA, the CDR3 is TGTGCCAGCAGCGTAGCCGCGGGTCTTGGATCACCCCTCCACTTT. Complete variable domain (other parts from reference TRBV9 and TRBJ1-6): DSGVTQTPKHLITATGQRVTLRCSPRSGDLSVYWYQQSLDQGLQFLIQYYNGEERAKGNILERFSAQQFPDLHSELNLSSLELGDSALYFCASSVAAGLGSPLHFGNGTRLTVT.

This clonotype came up once. The rearrangement links TRBV3-1 to TRBJ1-5; D is unclear. The V end lost 1 base, the J end lost 5 bases, and 6 bases lay between the germline ends. Germline V gene lookup returns CDR1 LGHDT and CDR2 YNNKEL (reference sequence). The CDR3 has 13 residues. The DNA for the CDR3 is TGTGCCAGCAGCCAAGGGGAGGATCAGCCCCAGCATTTT. Amino acid sequence: CASSQGEDQPQHF. The whole variable domain, remainder taken from reference TRBV3-1 and TRBJ1-5, is DTAVSQTPKYLVTQMGNDKSIKCEQNLGHDTMYWYKQDSKKFLKIMFSYNNKELIINETVPNRFSPKSPDKAHLNLHINSLELGDSAVYFCASSQGEDQPQHFGDGTRLSIL.

This clonotype came up a few times. The chain links TRBV5-1 to TRBJ2-7; 8 bases fit TRBD1. The CDR3 loop spans 15 amino acids. The germline gives CDR1 SGHRS, CDR2 YFSETQ. Losses at the gene ends were 0 bases for V and 4 bases for J; bases not matched to a gene: 6. Here the CDR3 DNA reads TGCGCCAGCAGCTTGGGGCAGGGGGCGAGGTACGAGCAGTACTTC. Translated: CASSLGQGARYEQYF.

This clonotype appeared a few times. In nucleotides, the CDR3 is TGTGCCAGCTCACCAACCGGGACACGGGCAAACGAGCAGTACTTC. Its protein product is CASSPTGTRANEQYF. The rearrangement joins TRBV18 to TRBJ2-7; a weak D match, TRBD1 (6 bases). Trimming removed 2 bases at V and 5 bases at J, with 16 bases between. The CDR3 totals 15 residues. CDR1 and CDR2 from the germline V gene are KGHSH and LQKENI.

The CDR3 DNA sequence: TGTGCCAGCAGCTTCGGGCAGGGGTTTCAGCCCCAGCATTTT. Its protein is CASSFGQGFQPQHF. V gene TRBV7-9 combines with J gene TRBJ1-5; possible D gene TRBD1, 6 bases. The CDR3 is made up of 14 amino acids. V lost 3 bases, J lost 6 bases, and 12 bases lay in between. From germline, CDR1 is SEHNR and CDR2 FQNEAQ (reference sequence).